These T cell receptor beta chains were read from a single sample in a study of CD8 T cells in ankylosing spondylitis. TCRdb re-derived calls from the 5' RACE reads in MiXCR, one entry per CDR3 protein. The table has about 160,000 distinct CDR3 sequences, around a tenth seen once. Material: blood, either unsorted or a sorted T cell fraction (not recorded which). The receptors derive from a female donor with ankylosing spondylitis or in good health (not recorded which). Both conserved end residues are part of each CDR3. D genes are given only for firm matches. Only some rows state a clone size, as once, few, many or a class for expanded clones.

d_gene	j_gene	abundance	v_gene	CDR3nt	CDR3aa
TRBD2	TRBJ2-7	many	TRBV27	TGTGCCAGCAGTTTGCGTGGGACTAGCTTAACCCACGAGCAGTACTTC	CASSLRGTSLTHEQYF
-	TRBJ2-4	-	TRBV5-6	TGTGCCAGCAGCTTGGAAGGGTCACCAAACATTCAGTACTTC	CASSLEGSPNIQYF
-	TRBJ2-3	many	TRBV15	TGTGCCACCAATGAGCGACGCACAGATACGCAGTATTTT	CATNERRTDTQYF
-	TRBJ2-2	many	TRBV29-1	TGCAGCGTTGAACAGGGGAACACCGGGGAGCTGTTTTTT	CSVEQGNTGELFF
TRBD2	TRBJ2-2	few	TRBV11-1	TGTGCCAGCAGCTCCCAGATGGGACTAGCGGGGAGGGGAACCGGGGAGCTGTTTTTT	CASSSQMGLAGRGTGELFF
-	TRBJ1-6	few	TRBV28	TGTGCCAGCAGGGCGGAGGGAGCCTATAATTCACCCCTCCACTTT	CASRAEGAYNSPLHF
-	TRBJ2-7	many	TRBV28	TGTGCCAGCACCACCCCTGAGGGAAGGGGGGTCTACGAGCAGTACTTC	CASTTPEGRGVYEQYF
TRBD2	TRBJ2-3	-	TRBV20-1	TGCAGTGCTAGGGGGAAGGCTAGCGGGAGTACAGATACGCAGTATTTT	CSARGKASGSTDTQYF
-	TRBJ1-5	-	TRBV19	TGTGCCAGTGGGGATCAGCCCCAGCTTTTT	CASGDQPQLF
-	TRBJ1-5	-	TRBV20-1	TGCAGTGCTAGCCCCGGACTGGGGAATCAGCCCCAGCATTTT	CSASPGLGNQPQHF
TRBD2	TRBJ2-1	many	TRBV6-2/TRBV6-3	TGTGCCAGCAGTTACGAGACTAGCGGGAGCAGAAATGAGCAGTTCTTC	CASSYETSGSRNEQFF
-	TRBJ2-1	-	TRBV30	TGTGCCTGGAGTGATTCCCTAATTACATGGGGCGAGCAGTTCTTC	CAWSDSLITWGEQFF
TRBD1	TRBJ1-1	-	TRBV27	TGTGCCAGCATTCCTATGTGGGACAGGGGGGGCAAGTCTGAAGCTTTCTTT	CASIPMWDRGGKSEAFF
TRBD2	TRBJ2-1	few	TRBV12-3/TRBV12-4	TGTGCCAGCAGTTTAGCTAGCGGGAGGATTAGGGACGAGCAGTTCTTC	CASSLASGRIRDEQFF
-	TRBJ2-7	-	TRBV7-9	TGTGCCAGCAGCCCTGGGGGGGGCAGGAAGGCCTACGAGCAGTACTTC	CASSPGGGRKAYEQYF
-	TRBJ1-1	-	TRBV7-8	TGTGCCAGCAGCAGAAACAAGGGACGGACCTTTGAAGCTTTCTTT	CASSRNKGRTFEAFF
TRBD2	TRBJ2-1	many	TRBV7-8	TGTGCCAGCAGCTTGGGCGGGCTAGCGGGCAATGAGCAGTTCTTC	CASSLGGLAGNEQFF
-	TRBJ2-7	few	TRBV7-9	TGTGCCAGCAGCCAAGCCTTTGGGGCCTCTGTCGAGCAGTACTTC	CASSQAFGASVEQYF
-	TRBJ2-5	-	TRBV9	TGTGCCAGCACCACCACCCAACTGGTGGGGGAGACCCAGTACTTC	CASTTTQLVGETQYF
-	TRBJ2-3	many	TRBV5-1	TGCGCCAGCAGCTTGTTCGGTGACAGCACAGATACGCAGTATTTT	CASSLFGDSTDTQYF
-	TRBJ1-3	-	TRBV12-3/TRBV12-4	TGTGCCAGCAGTTTCTCGTGCAGGTTCGCTCTCTGCCGGTCTGGAAACACCATATATTTT	CASSFSCRFALCRSGNTIYF
-	TRBJ1-5	few	TRBV30	TGTGCCTGTTGCAGGGAGAGTAGCAATCAGCCCCAGCATTTT	CACCRESSNQPQHF
-	TRBJ2-1	many	TRBV12-3/TRBV12-4	TGTGCCAGCAGTTTTGGGGAGAAGCAGTTCTTC	CASSFGEKQFF
-	TRBJ1-1	few	TRBV29-1	TGCAGCGTTGAGGGCGTTGAAGCTTTCTTT	CSVEGVEAFF
TRBD2	TRBJ2-7	many	TRBV11-2	TGTGCCAGCAGTTTAGCGGGCGAGCAGTACTTC	CASSLAGEQYF
-	TRBJ2-1	-	TRBV7-9	TGTGCCTTGACTCGCCTCAAATACAATGAGCAGTTCTTC	CALTRLKYNEQFF
-	TRBJ1-2	many	TRBV12-3/TRBV12-4	TGTGCCAGCAGTCCCACGCAGGGGTTCGACTATGGCTACACCTTC	CASSPTQGFDYGYTF
-	TRBJ1-2	few	TRBV15	TGTGCCACCAGCAGAGGGGCCAGTAGGGACCCACGGGGCTACACCTTC	CATSRGASRDPRGYTF
-	TRBJ2-1	many	TRBV5-1	TGCGCCAGCAGCTTGGATGCGGGGCCCTACAATGAGCAGTTCTTC	CASSLDAGPYNEQFF
TRBD2	TRBJ2-2	few	TRBV27	TGTGCCAGCAGTCAAGGGGTACTAGCGGGAACAGGGGAGCTGTTTTTT	CASSQGVLAGTGELFF
TRBD2	TRBJ2-1	few	TRBV9	TGTGCCAGCAGCGCCCCTGGTGGGACTAGAAGGTTCTTC	CASSAPGGTRRFF
TRBD2	TRBJ2-7	-	TRBV11-2	TGTGCCAGCAGCCTTGGGAGGGCTGTATCCTACGAGCAGTACTTC	CASSLGRAVSYEQYF
-	TRBJ1-2	few	TRBV15	TGTGCCACCAGCACAACACAGGGATTCTATGGCTACACCTTC	CATSTTQGFYGYTF
TRBD2	TRBJ2-3	many	TRBV4-3	TGCGCCAGCAGCCAAGATTCTAGCGGAACCACAGATACGCAGTATTTT	CASSQDSSGTTDTQYF
-	TRBJ2-1	-	TRBV20-1	TGCAGTGCTCCTTTGGTACAGGTCGGAGCCGGGGATGAGCAGTTCTTC	CSAPLVQVGAGDEQFF
TRBD1	TRBJ2-2	few	TRBV4-3	TGCGCCAGCAGCCAAGATTCAGGACAGGGACTTACCACCGGGGAGCTGTTTTTT	CASSQDSGQGLTTGELFF
TRBD1	TRBJ2-4	few	TRBV19	TGTGCCAGTAGTTCCCGGACAGGGTCAGCCAAAAACATTCAGTACTTC	CASSSRTGSAKNIQYF
-	TRBJ2-1	few	TRBV5-5	TGTGCCAGCAGCTCTACAGGTTACAATGAGCAGTTCTTC	CASSSTGYNEQFF
TRBD2	TRBJ2-1	-	TRBV7-9	TGTGCCAGCAGCTTAATCGCTAGCGGGAGGAATGAGCAGTTCTTC	CASSLIASGRNEQFF
-	TRBJ2-3	many	TRBV5-6	TGTGCCAGCAGCTTGGCGGCGGCAGGACCAGATACGCAGTATTTT	CASSLAAAGPDTQYF
TRBD1	TRBJ1-2	-	TRBV9	TGTGCCAGCAGCGTGAACCGGGACAGCAAGAACTATAACTATGGCTACACCTTC	CASSVNRDSKNYNYGYTF
TRBD2	TRBJ2-3	few	TRBV29-1	TGCAGCGTTGAAGGACGGGAGGGAACAGATACGCAGTATTTT	CSVEGREGTDTQYF
-	TRBJ2-2	-	TRBV7-6	TGTGCCAGCAGCTTATTTCTTCAGGGGTTCGGGGAGCTGTTTTTT	CASSLFLQGFGELFF
-	TRBJ2-1	-	TRBV11-3	TGTGCCAGCAGCGGGGATGGAAGCGAAGTCACAGATGAGCAGTTCTTC	CASSGDGSEVTDEQFF
-	TRBJ2-1	-	TRBV5-3	TGTGCCCGGATTCGGTGGGCGCGTCCCCCTGAGCAGTTCTTC	CARIRWARPPEQFF
-	TRBJ1-1	-	TRBV2	TGTGCCAGCAGTGAAGCTTCCACTGAAGCTTTCTTT	CASSEASTEAFF
-	TRBJ2-1	few	TRBV4-3	TGCGCCAGCAGCCAAGCCCTAGCGCTGTACAATGAGCAGTTCTTC	CASSQALALYNEQFF